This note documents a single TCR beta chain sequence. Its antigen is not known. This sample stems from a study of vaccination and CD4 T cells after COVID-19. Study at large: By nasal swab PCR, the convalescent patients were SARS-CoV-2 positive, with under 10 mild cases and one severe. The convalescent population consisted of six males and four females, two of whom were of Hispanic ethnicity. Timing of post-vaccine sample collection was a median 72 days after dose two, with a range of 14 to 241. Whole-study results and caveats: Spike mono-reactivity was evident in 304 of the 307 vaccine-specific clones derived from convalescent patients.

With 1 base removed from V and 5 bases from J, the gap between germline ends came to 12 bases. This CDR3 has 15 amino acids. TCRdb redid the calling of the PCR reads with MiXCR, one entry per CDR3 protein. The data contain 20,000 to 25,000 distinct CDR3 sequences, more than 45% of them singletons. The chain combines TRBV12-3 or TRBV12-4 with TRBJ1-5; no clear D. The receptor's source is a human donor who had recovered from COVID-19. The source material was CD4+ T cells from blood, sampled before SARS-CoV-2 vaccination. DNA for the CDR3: TGTGCCAGCAGTTTAGGGGCCTCGGTGGATCAGCCCCAGCATTTT. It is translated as CASSLGASVDQPQHF.